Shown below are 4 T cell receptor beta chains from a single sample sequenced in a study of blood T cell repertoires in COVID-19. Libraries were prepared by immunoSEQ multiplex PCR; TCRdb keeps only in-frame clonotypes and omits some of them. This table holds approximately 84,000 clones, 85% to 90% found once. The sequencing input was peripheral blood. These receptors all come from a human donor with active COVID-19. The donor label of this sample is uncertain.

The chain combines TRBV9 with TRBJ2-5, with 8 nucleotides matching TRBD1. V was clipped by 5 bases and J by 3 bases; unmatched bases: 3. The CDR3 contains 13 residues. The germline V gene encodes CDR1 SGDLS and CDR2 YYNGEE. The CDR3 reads CASRSTGEETQYF. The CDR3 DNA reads TGTGCCAGCAGATCGACAGGGGAAGAGACCCAGTACTTC.

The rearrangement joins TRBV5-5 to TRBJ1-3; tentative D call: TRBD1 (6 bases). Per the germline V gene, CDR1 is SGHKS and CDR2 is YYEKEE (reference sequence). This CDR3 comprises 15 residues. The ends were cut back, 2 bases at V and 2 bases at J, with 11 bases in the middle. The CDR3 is CASSLTGTTGNTIYF. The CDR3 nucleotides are TGTGCCAGCAGCTTAACAGGGACTACTGGAAACACCATATATTTT.

DNA of the CDR3: TGTGCCACCAGTGATCCTACAGGGAGTTATGGCTACACCTTC. Residues: CATSDPTGSYGYTF. The gene calls are TRBV24-1 and TRBJ1-2; TRBD1 might be the D (6 bases). V was pared by 3 bases and J by 5 bases, with 12 bases between. This CDR3 is 14 amino acids long. Per the germline V gene, CDR1 is KGHDR and CDR2 is SFDVKD.

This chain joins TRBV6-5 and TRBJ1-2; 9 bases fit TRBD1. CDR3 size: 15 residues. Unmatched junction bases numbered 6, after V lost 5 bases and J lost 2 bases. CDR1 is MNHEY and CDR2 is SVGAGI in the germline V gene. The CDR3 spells CASSPSGTGNYGYTF. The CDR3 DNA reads TGTGCCAGCAGTCCTTCCGGGACAGGGAACTATGGCTACACCTTC.